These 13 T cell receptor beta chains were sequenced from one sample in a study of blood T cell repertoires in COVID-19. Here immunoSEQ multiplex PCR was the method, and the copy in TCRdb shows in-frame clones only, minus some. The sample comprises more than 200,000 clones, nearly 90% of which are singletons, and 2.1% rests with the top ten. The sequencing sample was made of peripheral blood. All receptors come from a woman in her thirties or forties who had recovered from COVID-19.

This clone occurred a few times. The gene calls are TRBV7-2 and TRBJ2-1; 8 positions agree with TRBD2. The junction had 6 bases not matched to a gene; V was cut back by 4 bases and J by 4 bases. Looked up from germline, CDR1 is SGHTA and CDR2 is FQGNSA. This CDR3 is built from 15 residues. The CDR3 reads CASSSSGRDYNEQFF. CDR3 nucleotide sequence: TGTGCCAGCAGCTCCAGCGGGAGAGATTACAATGAGCAGTTCTTC.

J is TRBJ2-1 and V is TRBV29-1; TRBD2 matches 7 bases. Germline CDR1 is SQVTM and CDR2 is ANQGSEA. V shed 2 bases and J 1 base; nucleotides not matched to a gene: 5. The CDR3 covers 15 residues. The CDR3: CSVETRRESYNEQFF. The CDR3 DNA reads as TGCAGCGTTGAAACCCGGCGGGAGTCCTACAATGAGCAGTTCTTC.

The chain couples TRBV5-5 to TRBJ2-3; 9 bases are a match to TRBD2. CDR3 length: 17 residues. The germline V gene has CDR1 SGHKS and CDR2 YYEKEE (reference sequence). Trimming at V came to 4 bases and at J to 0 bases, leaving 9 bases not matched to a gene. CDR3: CASSGYLAGSSTDTQYF. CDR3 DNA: TGTGCCAGCAGCGGCTATCTAGCGGGGTCCAGCACAGATACGCAGTATTTT.

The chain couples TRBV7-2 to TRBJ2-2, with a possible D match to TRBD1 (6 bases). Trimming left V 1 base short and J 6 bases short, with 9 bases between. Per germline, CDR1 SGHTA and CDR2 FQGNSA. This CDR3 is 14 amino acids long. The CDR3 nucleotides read TGTGCCAGCAGCTTAGATGGGGGCCCCGGGGAGCTGTTTTTT. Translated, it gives CASSLDGGPGELFF.

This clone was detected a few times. The CDR3 DNA reads TGTGCCAGCACCTCCCTCTCCGGGAACACCGGGGAGCTGTTTTTT. It yields the protein CASTSLSGNTGELFF. The rearrangement joins TRBV6-5 to TRBJ2-2, with D uncertain. Trimming cost V 7 bases and J 1 base, with 13 bases left between them. The CDR3 has 15 amino acids. Germline CDR1 MNHEY, CDR2 SVGAGI.

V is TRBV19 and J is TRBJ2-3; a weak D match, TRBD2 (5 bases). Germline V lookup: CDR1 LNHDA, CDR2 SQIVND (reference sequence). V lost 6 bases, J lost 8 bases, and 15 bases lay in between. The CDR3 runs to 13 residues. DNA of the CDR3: TGTGCCAGTAGGCAAAGAGGGAGTGGTACGCAGTATTTT. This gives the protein CASRQRGSGTQYF.

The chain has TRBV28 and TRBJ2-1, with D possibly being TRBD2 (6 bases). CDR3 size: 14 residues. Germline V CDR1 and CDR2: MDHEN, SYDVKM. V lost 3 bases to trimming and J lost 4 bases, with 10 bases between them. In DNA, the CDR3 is TGTGCCAGCAGTTTGGGGGGAGGATACAATGAGCAGTTCTTC. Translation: CASSLGGGYNEQFF.

The CDR3 loop reads CASSQTSTDTQYF. The DNA of the CDR3 is TGTGCCAGCAGCCAAACTAGCACAGATACGCAGTATTTT. J is TRBJ2-3 and V is TRBV5-6; D is uncertain. The V end was cut by 4 bases, the J end by 0 bases, with 6 bases between. Germline V gene sequence: CDR1 SGHDT, CDR2 YYEEEE. The CDR3 runs 13 residues.

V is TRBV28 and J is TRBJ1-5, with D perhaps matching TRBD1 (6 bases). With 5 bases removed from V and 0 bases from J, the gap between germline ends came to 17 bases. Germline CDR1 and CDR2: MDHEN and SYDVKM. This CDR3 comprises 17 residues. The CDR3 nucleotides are TGTGCCAGCAGTCCTACCCCAGGGGCTAATAGCAATCAGCCCCAGCATTTT. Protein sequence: CASSPTPGANSNQPQHF.

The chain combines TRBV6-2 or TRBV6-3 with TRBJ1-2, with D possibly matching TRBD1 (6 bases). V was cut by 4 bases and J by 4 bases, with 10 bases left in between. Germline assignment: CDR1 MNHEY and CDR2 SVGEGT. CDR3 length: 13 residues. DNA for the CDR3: TGTGCCAGCAGTTCCGGACAGACCTATGGCTACACCTTC. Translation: CASSSGQTYGYTF.

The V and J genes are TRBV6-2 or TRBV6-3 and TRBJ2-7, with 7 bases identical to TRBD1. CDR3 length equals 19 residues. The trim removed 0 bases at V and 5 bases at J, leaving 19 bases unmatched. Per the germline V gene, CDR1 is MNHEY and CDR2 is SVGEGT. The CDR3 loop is CASSYSIIEGGRGPDEQYF. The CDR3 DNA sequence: TGTGCCAGCAGTTACTCGATCATTGAAGGGGGCCGGGGTCCGGACGAGCAGTACTTC.

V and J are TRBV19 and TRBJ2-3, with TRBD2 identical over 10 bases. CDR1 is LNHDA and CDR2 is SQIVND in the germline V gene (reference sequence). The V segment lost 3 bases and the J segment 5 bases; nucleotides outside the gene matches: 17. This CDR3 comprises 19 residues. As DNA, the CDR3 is TGTGCCAGTAGTATGGGGGACGGGCTAGCGGGAGTTGAGGGAGATACGCAGTATTTT. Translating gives CASSMGDGLAGVEGDTQYF. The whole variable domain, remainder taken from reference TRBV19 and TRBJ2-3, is DGGITQSPKYLFRKEGQNVTLSCEQNLNHDAMYWYRQDPGQGLRLIYYSQIVNDFQKGDIAEGYSVSREKKESFPLTVTSAQKNPTAFYLCASSMGDGLAGVEGDTQYFGPGTRLTVL.

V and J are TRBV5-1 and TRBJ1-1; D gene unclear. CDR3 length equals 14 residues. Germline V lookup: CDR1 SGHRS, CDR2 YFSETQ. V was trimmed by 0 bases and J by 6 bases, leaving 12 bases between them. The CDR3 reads CASSLDVGRPEAFF. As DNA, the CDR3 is TGCGCCAGCAGCTTGGATGTGGGCAGGCCTGAAGCTTTCTTT.